This T cell receptor (beta chain) originates from a study of T cell responses to AZD1222 COVID-19 vaccine. V was trimmed by 5 bases and J by 3 bases, leaving 8 bases between them. The CDR3 consists of 12 residues. Germline values: CDR1 SGHTA, CDR2 FQGNSA. Study observations and caveats: None of the repertoires were sampled until the peak T cell response had passed. Receipt of two AZD1222 doses was followed by a rise in Spike-specific TCR breadth and depth. Distributed over spike, vaccine-associated CD4 TCRs predominated at 160-218 and 743-854. The donors showed a predominance of white British ancestry and of females, with possible underestimation of clonal diversity.

TCRdb's copy holds only in-frame clones and misses some; the assay was immunoSEQ multiplex PCR. The sample shows 150,000 to 200,000 clones, about 90% of them seen only once. To note about this clone: The antigen remains unidentified.

This receptor was obtained from an adult who received the AZD1222 COVID-19 vaccine. The sample here was peripheral blood, taken 28 days after the second AZD1222 dose. This rearrangement joins TRBV7-2 to TRBJ2-7; D gene uncertain. Here the CDR3 DNA reads TGTGCCAGCAGCCTAAGTATCTACGAGCAGTACTTC. Translating it yields CASSLSIYEQYF.